A selection of T cell receptor beta chains follows, all from one sample in a study of T cell responses to AZD1222 COVID-19 vaccine. Repertoires were generated with immunoSEQ multiplex PCR, while TCRdb's copy carries only in-frame clones and drops some. This sample carries 90,000 to 120,000 clones, around 89% of them seen once, and the ten largest clones take about 19%. Sequencing used peripheral blood, obtained on day 0 of AZD1222 vaccination. The receptor set was obtained from an adult in good health. Both conserved end residues are part of each CDR3. D genes are given only for firm matches. Where a row states a size, it is once, few, many or the class of an expanded clone; other rows omit it.

size,D,J,V,CDR3,DNA
NA,TRBD1,TRBJ2-1,TRBV6-5,CASRVGTGEGNEQFF,TGTGCCAGCAGAGTAGGGACAGGGGAGGGCAATGAGCAGTTCTTC
NA,TRBD2,TRBJ2-1,TRBV18,CARMGLAGEYNEQFF,TGTGCCAGGATGGGACTAGCCGGAGAGTACAATGAGCAGTTCTTC
NA,NA,TRBJ2-1,TRBV12-3/TRBV12-4,CASRQLGDEQFF,TGTGCCAGCAGACAACTAGGTGATGAGCAGTTCTTC
NA,NA,TRBJ2-3,TRBV10-2,CASSVPGGLMGTDTQYF,TGCGCCAGCAGTGTTCCCGGGGGCTTGATGGGGACAGATACGCAGTATTTT
NA,TRBD1,TRBJ1-1,TRBV4-2,CASSQTVQGGTEAFF,TGTGCCAGCAGCCAGACCGTACAGGGGGGCACTGAAGCTTTCTTT
NA,NA,TRBJ1-3,TRBV11-2,CASSLEPSGNTIYF,TGTGCCAGCAGCTTAGAACCTTCTGGAAACACCATATATTTT
NA,NA,TRBJ1-2,TRBV7-9,CASSLTAGVYYGYTF,TGTGCCAGCAGCTTGACCGCAGGGGTCTACTATGGCTACACCTTC
NA,NA,TRBJ2-2,TRBV18,CASSPFRDGELFF,TGTGCCAGCTCACCATTTCGGGACGGGGAGCTGTTTTTT
once,NA,TRBJ1-1,TRBV9,CASSVVQGLKWDTEAFF,TGTGCCAGCAGCGTAGTCCAGGGGTTGAAATGGGACACTGAAGCTTTCTTT
once,TRBD2,TRBJ2-7,TRBV3-1/TRBV3-2,CASSLPGLGNEQYF,TGTGCCAGCAGCCTTCCGGGACTAGGAAACGAGCAGTACTTC
NA,NA,TRBJ2-3,TRBV7-9,CASSSRKQGDTQYF,TGTGCCAGCAGCTCCAGGAAACAGGGAGATACGCAGTATTTT
NA,TRBD1,TRBJ1-2,TRBV7-9,CASSPLGQGNYGYTF,TGTGCCAGCAGCCCCTTGGGACAGGGAAACTATGGCTACACCTTC
NA,NA,TRBJ1-2,TRBV10-2,CASSEIGQGGGYTF,TGCGCCAGCAGTGAGATTGGGCAGGGAGGTGGCTACACCTTC
NA,NA,TRBJ2-2,TRBV5-1,CASSLGNTNTGELFF,TGCGCCAGCAGCTTGGGCAATACGAACACCGGGGAGCTGTTTTTT
NA,NA,TRBJ1-1,TRBV28,CASSIILGLVNVAFF,TGTGCCAGCAGTATAATTTTGGGCCTCGTCAATGTGGCTTTCTTT
NA,NA,TRBJ1-5,TRBV4-1,CASSQGPRGNNQPQHF,TGCGCCAGCAGCCAAGGGCCGAGAGGCAATAATCAGCCCCAGCATTTT
NA,NA,TRBJ1-3,TRBV19,CASNSIDSSGNTIYF,TGTGCCAGTAACAGCATTGACAGCTCTGGAAACACCATATATTTT
NA,NA,TRBJ1-2,TRBV20-1,CSATPGYTF,TGCAGTGCCACCCCTGGCTACACCTTC
NA,NA,TRBJ2-7,TRBV5-1,CASNPGDFYEQYF,TGCGCCAGCAACCCGGGGGACTTCTACGAGCAGTACTTC
NA,NA,TRBJ1-1,TRBV29-1,CSVNREKAFF,TGCAGCGTGAACAGGGAAAAAGCTTTCTTT
NA,NA,TRBJ2-1,TRBV24-1,CATSDFGDNEQFF,TGTGCCACCAGTGATTTCGGGGACAATGAGCAGTTCTTC
NA,NA,TRBJ2-1,TRBV25-1,CASSDVDLPYNEQFF,TGTGCCAGCAGTGACGTCGATCTACCCTACAATGAGCAGTTCTTC
NA,NA,TRBJ1-2,TRBV7-9,CASSLDGRSRYHGYTF,TGTGCCAGCAGCTTAGATGGCAGGAGCCGCTATCATGGCTACACCTTC
NA,NA,TRBJ1-5,TRBV7-9,CASSFYLVGSNQPQHF,TGTGCCAGCAGCTTTTATTTAGTGGGTAGCAATCAGCCCCAGCATTTT